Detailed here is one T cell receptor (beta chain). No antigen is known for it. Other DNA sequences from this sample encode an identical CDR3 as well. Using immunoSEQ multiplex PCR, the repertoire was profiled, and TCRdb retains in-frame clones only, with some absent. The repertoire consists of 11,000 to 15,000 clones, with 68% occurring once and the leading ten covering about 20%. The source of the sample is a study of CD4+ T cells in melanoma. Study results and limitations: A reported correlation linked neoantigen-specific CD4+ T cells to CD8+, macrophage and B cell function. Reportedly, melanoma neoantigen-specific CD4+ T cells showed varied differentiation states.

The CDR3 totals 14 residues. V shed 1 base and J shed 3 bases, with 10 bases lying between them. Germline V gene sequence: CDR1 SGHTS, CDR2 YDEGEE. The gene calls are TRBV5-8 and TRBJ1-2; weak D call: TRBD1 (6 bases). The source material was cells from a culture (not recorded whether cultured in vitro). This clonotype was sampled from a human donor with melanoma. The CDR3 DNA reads TGTGCCAGCAGCTTGACAGGGACTGACTATGGCTACACCTTC. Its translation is CASSLTGTDYGYTF.